This section outlines one T cell receptor (beta chain) sequence together with its context. Germline CDR1 and CDR2: LGHNA and YNFKEQ. CDR3 length: 15 residues. V was pared by 1 base and J by 0 bases, with 10 bases between. In the source study's methods: Nucleated cell number was recorded as an estimate derived from reference gene primer amplification. Profiled with immunoSEQ multiplex PCR; TCRdb holds only in-frame clones, not every one. V, J and clone size were drawn from that table, and D and trimming were deduced from the DNA. This sample yields 250,000 or so clones, of which 85% to 95% are seen a single time; roughly 0.89% belongs to the top ten. The data are from a study of blood T cell repertoires in COVID-19. Study information: The United States, Italy and Spain supplied acute and convalescent COVID-19 samples. Sources were T cells, B-cell-depleted T cells, or PBMCs; the material itself was cDNA or gDNA.

It was during active infection that Seattle patients were enrolled and then longitudinally followed. J is TRBJ2-7 and V is TRBV4-2; the D gene is possibly TRBD2 (6 bases). This clonotype was sampled from a man aged 25 to 40 with COVID-19, enrolled during active disease. Sequencing was done on a sample of peripheral blood. The CDR3 nucleotides are TGTGCCAGCAGCCAAGGTGATAGCGGCTCCTACGAGCAGTACTTC. This gives the protein CASSQGDSGSYEQYF.